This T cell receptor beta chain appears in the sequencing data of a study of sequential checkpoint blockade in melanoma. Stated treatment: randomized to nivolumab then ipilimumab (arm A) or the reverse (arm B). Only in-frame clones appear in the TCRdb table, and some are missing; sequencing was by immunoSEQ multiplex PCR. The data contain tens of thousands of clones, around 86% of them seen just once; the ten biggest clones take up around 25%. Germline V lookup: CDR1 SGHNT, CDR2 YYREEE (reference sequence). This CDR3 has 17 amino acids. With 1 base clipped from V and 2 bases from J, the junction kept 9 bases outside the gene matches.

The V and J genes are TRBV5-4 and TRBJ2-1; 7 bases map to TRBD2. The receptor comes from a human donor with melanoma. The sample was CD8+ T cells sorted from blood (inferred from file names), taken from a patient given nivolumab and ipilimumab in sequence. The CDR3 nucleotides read TGTGCCAGCAGCTTGAACGCGCGGGAGAGGCCCTACAATGAGCAGTTCTTC. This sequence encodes CASSLNARERPYNEQFF.